This note documents a single TCR beta chain sequence. The sample originates from a study of shared T cell receptors in the human thymus. The germline gives CDR1 MNHEY, CDR2 SVGAGI. J gave up 8 bases and V 6 bases, and 5 bases lay outside the gene matches. This CDR3 region has 13 residues. The repertoire was sequenced with immunoSEQ multiplex PCR; TCRdb's copy has only in-frame clones and lacks some. The table lists hundreds of thousands of clones, 88% of them singletons, with about 0.01% in the top ten. This same sample was also taken into another study, of human thymus T cells. According to that study: Thymic material originated from resections removed in the course of corrective heart surgery. The authors found apparently biased V and J gene usage in thymic and blood repertoires.

This receptor was identified in a boy in the first two years of life with a congenital heart defect. J is TRBJ2-3 and V is TRBV6-5; TRBD1 agrees at 10 bases. Sequencing was performed on thymocytes. The CDR3: CASRSTGGSTQYF. For the CDR3, the DNA is TGTGCCAGCAGGTCGACAGGGGGCAGTACGCAGTATTTT.